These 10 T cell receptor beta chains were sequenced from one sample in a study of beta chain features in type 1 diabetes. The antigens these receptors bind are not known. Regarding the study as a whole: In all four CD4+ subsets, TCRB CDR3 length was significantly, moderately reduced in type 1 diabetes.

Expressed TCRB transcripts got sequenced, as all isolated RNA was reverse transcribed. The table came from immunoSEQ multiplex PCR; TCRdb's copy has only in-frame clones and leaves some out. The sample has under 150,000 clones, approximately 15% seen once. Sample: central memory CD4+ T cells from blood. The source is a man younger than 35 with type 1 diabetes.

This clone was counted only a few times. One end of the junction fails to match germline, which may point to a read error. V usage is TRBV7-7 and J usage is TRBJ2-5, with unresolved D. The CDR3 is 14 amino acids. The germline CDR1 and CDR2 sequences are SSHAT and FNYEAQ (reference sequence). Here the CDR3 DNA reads TGTGCTAGCAGCTTATTTGACTCCCAAGAGACCCAGTACTTC. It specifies CASSLFDSQETQYF.

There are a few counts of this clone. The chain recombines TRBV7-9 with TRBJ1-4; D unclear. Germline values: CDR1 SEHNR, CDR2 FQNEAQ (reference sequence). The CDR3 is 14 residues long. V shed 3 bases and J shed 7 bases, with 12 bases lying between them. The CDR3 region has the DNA TGTGCCAGCAGCTTCCGGGATAGAGGTGAAAAACTGTTTTTT. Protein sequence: CASSFRDRGEKLFF.

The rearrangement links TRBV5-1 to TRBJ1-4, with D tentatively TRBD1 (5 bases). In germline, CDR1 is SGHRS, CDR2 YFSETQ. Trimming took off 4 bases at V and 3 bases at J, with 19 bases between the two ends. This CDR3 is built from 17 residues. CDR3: CASSQRGREQSNEKLFF. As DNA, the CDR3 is TGCGCCAGCAGCCAACGGGGCAGGGAACAATCTAATGAAAAACTGTTTTTT. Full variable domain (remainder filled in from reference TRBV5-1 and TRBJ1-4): KAGVTQTPRYLIKTRGQQVTLSCSPISGHRSVSWYQQTPGQGLQFLFEYFSETQRNKGNFPGRFSGRQFSNSRSEMNVSTLELGDSALYLCASSQRGREQSNEKLFFGSGTQLSVL.

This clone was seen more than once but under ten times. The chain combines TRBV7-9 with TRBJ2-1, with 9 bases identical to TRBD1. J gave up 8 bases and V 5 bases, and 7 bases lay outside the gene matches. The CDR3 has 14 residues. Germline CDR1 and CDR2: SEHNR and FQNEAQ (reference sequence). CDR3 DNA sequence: TGTGCCAGCAGCCCCGGGACAGGGATCGATGAGCAGTTCTTC. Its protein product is CASSPGTGIDEQFF. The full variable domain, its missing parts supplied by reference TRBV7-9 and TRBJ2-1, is DTGVSQNPRHKITKRGQNVTFRCDPISEHNRLYWYRQTLGQGPEFLTYFQNEAQLEKSRLLSDRFSAERPKGSFSTLEIQRTEQGDSAMYLCASSPGTGIDEQFFGPGTRLTVL.

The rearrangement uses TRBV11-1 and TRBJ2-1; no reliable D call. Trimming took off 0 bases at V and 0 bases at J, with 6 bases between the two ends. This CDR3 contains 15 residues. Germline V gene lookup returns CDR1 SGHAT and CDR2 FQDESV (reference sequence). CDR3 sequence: CASSLASFSYNEQFF. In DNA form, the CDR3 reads TGTGCCAGCAGCTTAGCCTCCTTCTCCTACAATGAGCAGTTCTTC.

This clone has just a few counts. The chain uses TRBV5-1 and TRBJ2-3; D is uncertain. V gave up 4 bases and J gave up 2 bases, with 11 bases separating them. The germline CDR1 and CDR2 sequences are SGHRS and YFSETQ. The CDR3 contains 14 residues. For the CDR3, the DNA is TGCGCCAGCAGCCAGGACGCGGCCACAGATACGCAGTATTTT. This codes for CASSQDAATDTQYF.

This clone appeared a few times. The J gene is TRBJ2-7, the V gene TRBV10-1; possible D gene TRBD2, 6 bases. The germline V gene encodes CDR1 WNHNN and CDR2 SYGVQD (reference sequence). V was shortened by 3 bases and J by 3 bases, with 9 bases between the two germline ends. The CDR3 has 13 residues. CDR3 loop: CASSDGTHYEQYF. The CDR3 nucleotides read TGCGCCAGCAGTGACGGGACTCACTACGAGCAGTACTTC.

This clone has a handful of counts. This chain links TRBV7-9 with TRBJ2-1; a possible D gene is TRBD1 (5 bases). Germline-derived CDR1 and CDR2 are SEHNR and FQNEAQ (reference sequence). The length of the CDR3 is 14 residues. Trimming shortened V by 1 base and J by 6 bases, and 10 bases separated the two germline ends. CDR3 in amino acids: CASSLGGRVNEQFF. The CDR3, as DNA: TGTGCCAGCAGCTTAGGTGGCAGGGTCAATGAGCAGTTCTTC.

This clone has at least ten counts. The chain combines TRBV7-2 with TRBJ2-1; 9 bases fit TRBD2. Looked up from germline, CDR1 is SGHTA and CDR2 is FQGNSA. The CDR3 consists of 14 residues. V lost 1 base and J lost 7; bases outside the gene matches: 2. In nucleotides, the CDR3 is TGTGCCAGCAGCTTAGTTAGCGGGAGTAATGAGCAGTTCTTC. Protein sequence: CASSLVSGSNEQFF.

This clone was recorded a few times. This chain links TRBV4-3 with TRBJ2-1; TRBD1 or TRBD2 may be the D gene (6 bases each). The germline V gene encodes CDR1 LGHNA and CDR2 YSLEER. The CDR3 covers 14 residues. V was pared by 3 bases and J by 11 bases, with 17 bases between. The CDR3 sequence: CASSQNIQGGKQFF. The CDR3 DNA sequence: TGCGCCAGCAGCCAGAATATACAGGGCGGGAAGCAGTTCTTC.